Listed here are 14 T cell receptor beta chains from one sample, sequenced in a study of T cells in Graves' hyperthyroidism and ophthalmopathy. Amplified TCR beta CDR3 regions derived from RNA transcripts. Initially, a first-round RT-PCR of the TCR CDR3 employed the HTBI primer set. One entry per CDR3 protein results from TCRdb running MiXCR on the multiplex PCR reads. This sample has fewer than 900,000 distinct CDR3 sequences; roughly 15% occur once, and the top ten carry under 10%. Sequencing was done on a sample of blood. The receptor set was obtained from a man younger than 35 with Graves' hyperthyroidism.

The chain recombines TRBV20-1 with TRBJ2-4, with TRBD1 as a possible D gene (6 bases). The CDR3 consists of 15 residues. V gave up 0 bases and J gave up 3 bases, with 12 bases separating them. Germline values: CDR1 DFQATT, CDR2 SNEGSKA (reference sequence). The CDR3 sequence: CSARDWQGFKNIQYF. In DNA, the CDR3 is TGCAGTGCTAGAGATTGGCAGGGGTTCAAAAACATTCAGTACTTC.

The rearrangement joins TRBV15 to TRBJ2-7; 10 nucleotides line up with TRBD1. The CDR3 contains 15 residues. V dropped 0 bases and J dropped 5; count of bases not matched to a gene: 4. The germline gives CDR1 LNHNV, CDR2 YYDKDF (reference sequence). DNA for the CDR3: TGTGCCACCAGCAGAGACGGGACAGGGGACCACGAGCAGTACTTC. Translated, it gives CATSRDGTGDHEQYF.

The CDR3 DNA reads TGTGCCAGCTCACTCCGTGAAGGCGGATATGGCTACACCTTC. Encoded protein: CASSLREGGYGYTF. This chain joins TRBV18 and TRBJ1-2; D uncertain. The germline gives CDR1 KGHSH, CDR2 LQKENI. V lost 4 bases to trimming and J lost 5 bases, with 14 bases between them. CDR3 length: 14 residues. The complete variable domain, with remaining parts taken from reference TRBV18 and TRBJ1-2, reads NAGVMQNPRHLVRRRGQEARLRCSPMKGHSHVYWYRQLPEEGLKFMVYLQKENIIDESGMPKERFSAEFPKEGPSILRIQQVVRGDSAAYFCASSLREGGYGYTFGSGTRLTVV.

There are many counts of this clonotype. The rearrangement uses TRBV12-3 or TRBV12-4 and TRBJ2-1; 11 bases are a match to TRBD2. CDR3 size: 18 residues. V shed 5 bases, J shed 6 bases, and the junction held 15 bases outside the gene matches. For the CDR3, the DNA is TGTGCCAGCAGTCAAACTAGCGGGAGTGCAGAAGAGGGCAATGAGCAGTTCTTC. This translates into CASSQTSGSAEEGNEQFF.

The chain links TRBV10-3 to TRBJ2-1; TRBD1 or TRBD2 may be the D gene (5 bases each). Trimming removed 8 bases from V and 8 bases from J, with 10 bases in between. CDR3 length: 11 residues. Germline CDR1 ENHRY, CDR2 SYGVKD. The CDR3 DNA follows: TGTGCCATCGGACTGGGGGATGAGCAGTTCTTC. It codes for CAIGLGDEQFF.

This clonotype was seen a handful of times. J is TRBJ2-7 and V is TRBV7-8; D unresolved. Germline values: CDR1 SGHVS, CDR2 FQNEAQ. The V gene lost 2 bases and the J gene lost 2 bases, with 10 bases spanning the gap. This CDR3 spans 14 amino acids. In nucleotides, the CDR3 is TGTGCCAGCAGCTTAATTCCCAGAACCTACGAGCAGTACTTC. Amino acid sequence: CASSLIPRTYEQYF.

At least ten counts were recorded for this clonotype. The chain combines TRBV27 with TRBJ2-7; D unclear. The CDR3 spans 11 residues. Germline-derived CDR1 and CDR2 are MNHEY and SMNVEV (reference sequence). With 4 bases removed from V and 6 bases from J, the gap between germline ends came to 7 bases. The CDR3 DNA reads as TGTGCCAGCAGTTCATCAGTCGAGCAGTACTTC. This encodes CASSSSVEQYF.

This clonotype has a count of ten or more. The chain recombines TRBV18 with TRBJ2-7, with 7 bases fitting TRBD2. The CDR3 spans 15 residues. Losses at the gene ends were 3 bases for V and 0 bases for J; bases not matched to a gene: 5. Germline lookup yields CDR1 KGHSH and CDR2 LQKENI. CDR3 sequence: CASSPSSGSSYEQYF. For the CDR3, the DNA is TGTGCCAGCTCACCCTCTAGCGGAAGCTCCTACGAGCAGTACTTC. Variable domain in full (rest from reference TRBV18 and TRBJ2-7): NAGVMQNPRHLVRRRGQEARLRCSPMKGHSHVYWYRQLPEEGLKFMVYLQKENIIDESGMPKERFSAEFPKEGPSILRIQQVVRGDSAAYFCASSPSSGSSYEQYFGPGTRLTVT.

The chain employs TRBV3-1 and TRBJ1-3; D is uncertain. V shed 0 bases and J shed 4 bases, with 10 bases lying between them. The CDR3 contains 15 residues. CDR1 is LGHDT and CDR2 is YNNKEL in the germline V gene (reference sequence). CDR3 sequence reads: CASSQEDATGNTIYF. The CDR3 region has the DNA TGTGCCAGCAGCCAAGAGGACGCGACGGGAAACACCATATATTTT.

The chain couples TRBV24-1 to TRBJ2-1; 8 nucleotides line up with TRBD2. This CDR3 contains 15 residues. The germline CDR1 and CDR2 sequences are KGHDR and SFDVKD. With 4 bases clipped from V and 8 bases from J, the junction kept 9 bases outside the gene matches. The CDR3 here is CATSEPGLAAYEQFF. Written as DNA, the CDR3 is TGTGCCACCAGTGAACCTGGACTAGCAGCGTATGAGCAGTTCTTC.

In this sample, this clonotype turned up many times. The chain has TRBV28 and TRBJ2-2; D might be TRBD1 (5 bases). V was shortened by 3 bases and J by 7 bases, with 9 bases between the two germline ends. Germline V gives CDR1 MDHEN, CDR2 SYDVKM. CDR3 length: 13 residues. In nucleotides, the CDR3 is TGTGCCAGCAGTTTGTCACAGGACGGGGAGCTGTTTTTT. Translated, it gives CASSLSQDGELFF.

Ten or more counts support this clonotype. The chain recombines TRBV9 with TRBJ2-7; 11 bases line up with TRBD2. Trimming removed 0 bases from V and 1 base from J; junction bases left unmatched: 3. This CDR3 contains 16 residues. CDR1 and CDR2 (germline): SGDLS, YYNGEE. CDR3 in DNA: TGTGCCAGCAGCGTAGAAGCTAGCGGGAGGTCCTACGAGCAGTACTTC. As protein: CASSVEASGRSYEQYF.

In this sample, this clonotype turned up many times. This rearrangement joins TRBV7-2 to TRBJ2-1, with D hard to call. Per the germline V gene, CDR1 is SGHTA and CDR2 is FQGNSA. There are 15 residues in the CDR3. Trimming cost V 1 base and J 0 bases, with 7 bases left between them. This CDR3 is CASSLVVSSYNEQFF. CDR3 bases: TGTGCCAGCAGCTTAGTTGTGAGCTCCTACAATGAGCAGTTCTTC.

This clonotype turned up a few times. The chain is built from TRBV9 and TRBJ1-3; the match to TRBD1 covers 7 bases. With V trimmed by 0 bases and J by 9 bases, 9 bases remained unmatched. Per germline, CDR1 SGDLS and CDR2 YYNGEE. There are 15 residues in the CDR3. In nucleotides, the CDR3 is TGTGCCAGCAGCGTAGCTGGGACAGACGGAGGCACCATATATTTT. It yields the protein CASSVAGTDGGTIYF.